This TCR beta chain was sequenced in a study of blood T cell repertoires in COVID-19. Study-wide background: PBMCs, B-cell-depleted T cells, or T cells were the source of the cDNA or gDNA that made up the material.

The cohort comprised adults aged about 18 to 90 years residing in about two dozen US areas. Researchers sorted participants into cohorts using their self-reported clinical history. V dropped 4 bases and J dropped 1 base, with 10 bases sitting between them. The germline V gene encodes CDR1 ENHRY and CDR2 SYGVKD. The CDR3 has 14 amino acids. In this sample, this clone turned up once. The protocol was immunoSEQ multiplex PCR, while the TCRdb copy is restricted to in-frame clones and leaves out a portion. The data contain over 200,000 clones, 85% to 90% of them singletons. The chain has TRBV10-3 and TRBJ1-1; perhaps TRBD1 as D (6 bases). The receptor was isolated from a man younger than 35 who had recovered from COVID-19. Sequencing used PBMCs or T cells enriched from blood (not recorded which). The CDR3 DNA reads as TGTGCCATCAGTGGGACGGGACAGAACACTGAAGCTTTCTTT. Protein sequence: CAISGTGQNTEAFF.